This entry concerns a single TCR beta chain. The antigen remains undetermined. This record belongs to a study of early stage breast cancer tumors. Study-wide context: Samples were sequenced at 9 to 10-fold average coverage.

General study findings and limits: Most shared enriched TCRB sequences were commonly generated ones. Compared with adjacent normal breast tissue, tumors showed 2 to 2.5-fold greater T cell density and higher clonality.

In germline, CDR1 is PRHDT, CDR2 FYEKMQ (reference sequence). There are 19 residues in the CDR3. V dropped 5 bases and J dropped 2 bases, with 28 bases sitting between them. Blood replicates held 0.5 ug DNA, tumor or normal breast roughly 1.5 ug, two each. Libraries were prepared by immunoSEQ multiplex PCR; TCRdb keeps only in-frame clonotypes and omits some of them. The sample lists about 15,000 clones, 65% to 85% seen once, with just under 5% in the top ten. The chain carries TRBV13 and TRBJ2-7; D possibly corresponds to TRBD2 (9 bases). Sequenced input: normal breast tissue next to the tumor. This sequence originates from a person aged 30 to 40 with breast cancer. CDR3 nucleotides: TGTGCCAGCAGCGCCCGGACAGGGACCACATTAGCGGGAGCCTACGAGCAGTACTTC. This encodes CASSARTGTTLAGAYEQYF.